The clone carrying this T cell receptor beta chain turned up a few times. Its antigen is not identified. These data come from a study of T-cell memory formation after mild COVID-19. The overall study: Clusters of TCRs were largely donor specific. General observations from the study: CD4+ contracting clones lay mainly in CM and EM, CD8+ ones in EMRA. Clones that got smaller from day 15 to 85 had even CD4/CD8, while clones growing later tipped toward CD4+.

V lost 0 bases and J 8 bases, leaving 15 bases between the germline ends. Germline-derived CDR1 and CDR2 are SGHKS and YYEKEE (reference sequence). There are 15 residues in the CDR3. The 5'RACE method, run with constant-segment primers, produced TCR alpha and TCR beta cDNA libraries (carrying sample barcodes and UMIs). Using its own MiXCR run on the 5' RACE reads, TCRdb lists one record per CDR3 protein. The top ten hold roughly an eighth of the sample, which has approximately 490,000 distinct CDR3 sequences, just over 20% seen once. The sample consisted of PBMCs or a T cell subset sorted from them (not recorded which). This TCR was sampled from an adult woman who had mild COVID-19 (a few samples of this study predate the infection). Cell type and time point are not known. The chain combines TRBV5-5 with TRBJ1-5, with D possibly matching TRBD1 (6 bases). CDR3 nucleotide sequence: TGTGCCAGCAGCTTGGGGACAGCTATCATAGAGCCCCAGCATTTT. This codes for CASSLGTAIIEPQHF.